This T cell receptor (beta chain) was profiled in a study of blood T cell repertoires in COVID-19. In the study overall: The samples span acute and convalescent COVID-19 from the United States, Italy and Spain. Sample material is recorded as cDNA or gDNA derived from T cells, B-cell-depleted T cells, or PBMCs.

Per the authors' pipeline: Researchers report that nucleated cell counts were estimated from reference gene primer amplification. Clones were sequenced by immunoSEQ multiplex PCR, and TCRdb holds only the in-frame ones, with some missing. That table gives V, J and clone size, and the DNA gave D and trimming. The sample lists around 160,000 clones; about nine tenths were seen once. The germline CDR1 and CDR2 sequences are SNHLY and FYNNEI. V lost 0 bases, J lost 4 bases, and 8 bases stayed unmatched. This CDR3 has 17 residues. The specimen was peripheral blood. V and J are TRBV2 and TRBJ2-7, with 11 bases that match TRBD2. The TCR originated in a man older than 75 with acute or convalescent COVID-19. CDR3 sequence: CASSEALASGRWYEQYF. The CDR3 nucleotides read TGTGCCAGCAGTGAAGCCCTGGCTAGCGGGAGGTGGTACGAGCAGTACTTC. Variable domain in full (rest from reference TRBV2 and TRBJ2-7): EPEVTQTPSHQVTQMGQEVILRCVPISNHLYFYWYRQILGQKVEFLVSFYNNEISEKSEIFDDQFSVERPDGSNFTLKIRSTKLEDSAMYFCASSEALASGRWYEQYFGPGTRLTVT.